The clone carrying this T cell receptor beta chain showed up just a few times. The entry originates in a study of patients and donors after allogeneic stem cell transplantation. This CDR3 is 17 amino acids long. Between the trimmed V and J ends, which lost 0 bases and 2 bases, there was a span of 15 bases. Germline V gene data show CDR1 as MGHRA and CDR2 as YSYEKL. One entry per CDR3 protein, called by TCRdb with MiXCR from the RT-PCR reads. The table shows approximately 150,000 distinct CDR3 sequences, with approximately 37% occurring only once. The chain is built from TRBV4-1 and TRBJ2-3, with D possibly being TRBD1 (6 bases). The sample consisted of blood, either unsorted or a sorted T cell fraction (not recorded which). This TCR was sampled from a human donor who was either an allogeneic HSCT recipient or a stem cell or donor lymphocyte infusion donor (not recorded which). It is not recorded whose cells these are; they may come from a transplant donor. Here the CDR3 DNA reads TGCGCCAGCAGCCAAGATCAAGGACAGCAACTCACAGATACGCAGTATTTT. This gives the protein CASSQDQGQQLTDTQYF.